This T cell receptor beta chain derives from a study of T cell responses to AZD1222 COVID-19 vaccine. Second-dose intervals of approximately 4 or approximately 12 weeks were pooled. Whole-study findings and limits: Possibly, clonal diversity was underestimated; donors were largely white British and included more females. Reportedly, nearly half of unique spike TCRs recognized epitopes outside B.1.351/B.1.1.7 mutations.

CDR1 is SGHTA and CDR2 is FQGNSA in the germline V gene. The CDR3 extends over 15 amino acids. The trim removed 0 bases at V and 3 bases at J, leaving 4 bases unmatched. As regards this clone: Antigen specificity is unknown.

The protocol was immunoSEQ multiplex PCR, while the TCRdb copy is restricted to in-frame clones and leaves out a portion. The table includes 100,000 to 150,000 clones, roughly 92% detected once. The V call is TRBV7-2, the J call TRBJ1-2; 7 nucleotides match TRBD1. This receptor was identified in an adult who received the AZD1222 COVID-19 vaccine. This specimen was peripheral blood, taken 28 days after the second AZD1222 dose. The CDR3 nucleotides are TGTGCCAGCAGCTTAGCCTCTACAGGGGACTATGGCTACACCTTC. Protein: CASSLASTGDYGYTF.